This TCR beta chain was found in a study of T-cell reconstitution after alpha-beta-depleted transplantation in children. Unique molecular identifiers tagged the TCRbeta library. MiXCR, applied by TCRdb to the PCR reads, yields one record per CDR3 protein. The sample lists around 100,000 distinct CDR3 sequences; about 7.5% were seen once. The sample holds a few counts of this clonotype. Antigen: not known. Study-wide results and caveats: Day-60 TCRbeta diversity that was high in some patients was derived from surviving recipient T cells and thymic progenitors. At one year after transplant, newly produced T cells mostly accounted for T-cell counts and diversity. The study reportedly traced alpha-beta T cells about two months after transplant to several hundred expanded graft clones.

In germline, CDR1 is SGHRS, CDR2 YFSETQ. This CDR3 is built from 16 residues. The trim removed 4 bases at V and 3 bases at J, leaving 6 bases unmatched. The sequencing here drew on PBMCs, taken before TCRalphabeta/CD19-depleted stem cell transplant. J is TRBJ2-7 and V is TRBV5-1; TRBD2 matches 14 bases. This clonotype originated in a boy under 10 years old with acute lymphoblastic leukemia, due to receive a stem cell transplant. DNA of the CDR3: TGCGCCAGCAGCCCCGGACTAGCGGGGGGCGTCTACGAGCAGTACTTC. This sequence encodes CASSPGLAGGVYEQYF.